The 20 T cell receptor beta chains below come from one sample, sequenced in a study of OX40 agonist ivuxolimab in advanced cancers. This table comes from immunoSEQ multiplex PCR, and its TCRdb copy is limited to in-frame clones, with some not included. This table holds 30,000 to 35,000 clones, roughly 79% found once. The source material was CD4+ or CD8+ T cells sorted from blood, sampled in a trial of the OX40 agonist ivuxolimab. Source of these receptors: an adult with an advanced solid tumor such as melanoma, head and neck, liver or kidney cancer.

The chain is built from TRBV2 and TRBJ1-5; TRBD1 matches at 8 bases. Germline V lookup: CDR1 SNHLY, CDR2 FYNNEI. The CDR3 sequence is 16 residues long. V shed 5 bases and J 4 bases; nucleotides not matched to a gene: 10. CDR3 region: CASSRTGSTDNQPQHF. The CDR3, as DNA: TGTGCCAGCAGTAGGACAGGGTCGACTGATAATCAGCCCCAGCATTTT. Filled out from reference TRBV2 and TRBJ1-5, the complete variable domain reads EPEVTQTPSHQVTQMGQEVILRCVPISNHLYFYWYRQILGQKVEFLVSFYNNEISEKSEIFDDQFSVERPDGSNFTLKIRSTKLEDSAMYFCASSRTGSTDNQPQHFGDGTRLSIL.

The V call is TRBV4-3, the J call TRBJ2-5; maybe TRBD2 (6 bases). Deletions cut 1 base from V and 5 bases from J, with 14 bases between. The germline V gene has CDR1 LGHNA and CDR2 YSLEER. The CDR3 spans 15 residues. The CDR3 DNA reads TGCGCCAGCAGCCAAGTTTCGGGGAGCGGGGAGACCCAGTACTTC. It translates to CASSQVSGSGETQYF.

The chain is built from TRBV4-3 and TRBJ2-2; TRBD1 matches at 7 bases. J gave up 0 bases and V 3 bases, and 4 bases lay outside the gene matches. The CDR3 is 16 residues long. CDR1 and CDR2 (germline): LGHNA, YSLEER. CDR3 DNA: TGCGCCAGCAGCCAGGTTCAGGGGGCGAACACCGGGGAGCTGTTTTTT. Encoded protein: CASSQVQGANTGELFF.

The chain carries TRBV19 and TRBJ1-1; unclear D gene. V lost 3 bases and J 1 base, leaving 6 bases between the germline ends. CDR1 LNHDA and CDR2 SQIVND come from the germline V gene (reference sequence). The CDR3 runs 13 residues. For the CDR3, the DNA is TGTGCCAGTAGTATCTGGGGGAACACTGAAGCTTTCTTT. It translates to CASSIWGNTEAFF.

The rearrangement joins TRBV7-2 to TRBJ1-1; 7 positions agree with TRBD1. The CDR3 extends over 12 amino acids. Unmatched junction bases numbered 6, after V lost 6 bases and J lost 8 bases. The germline CDR1 and CDR2 sequences are SGHTA and FQGNSA. The CDR3 sequence: CASRRQGKEAFF. As DNA, the CDR3 is TGTGCCAGCAGGCGACAGGGTAAAGAAGCTTTCTTT. The entire variable domain, with the rest obtained from reference TRBV7-2 and TRBJ1-1, is as follows: GAGVSQSPSNKVTEKGKDVELRCDPISGHTALYWYRQSLGQGLEFLIYFQGNSAPDKSGLPSDRFSAERTGGSVSTLTIQRTQQEDSAVYLCASRRQGKEAFFGQGTRLTVV.

This clone counts as medium-sized (0.01 to 0.1%). The chain is built from TRBV2 and TRBJ1-5; possibly TRBD1 for D (5 bases). Germline V gene lookup returns CDR1 SNHLY and CDR2 FYNNEI. With 1 base removed from V and 3 bases from J, the gap between germline ends came to 7 bases. The CDR3 is 14 amino acids. This chain's CDR3 is CASSEGGNNQPQHF. CDR3 nucleotide sequence: TGTGCCAGCAGTGAAGGGGGGAACAATCAGCCCCAGCATTTT.

This clone has a single count. The rearrangement joins TRBV5-1 to TRBJ2-2, with no clear D. The CDR3 is 12 residues long. The germline V gene encodes CDR1 SGHRS and CDR2 YFSETQ. V shed 6 bases and J shed 6 bases, with 9 bases lying between them. CDR3 sequence: CASTPGSGELFF. The CDR3 bases are TGCGCCAGCACCCCCGGGTCCGGGGAGCTGTTTTTT.

The table lists this clone with a few counts. The chain is built from TRBV20-1 and TRBJ1-1, with D unresolved. The CDR3 runs to 11 residues. The germline V gene encodes CDR1 DFQATT and CDR2 SNEGSKA (reference sequence). V gave up 3 bases and J gave up 8 bases, with 10 bases separating them. The CDR3 protein is CSARLVTEAFF. The CDR3 bases are TGCAGTGCTAGGCTCGTCACCGAAGCTTTCTTT.

This clone was recorded only once. J is TRBJ1-6 and V is TRBV28; D not resolved. The V end lost 0 bases, the J end lost 7 bases, and 4 bases lay between the germline ends. CDR3 size: 13 residues. Germline V gene lookup returns CDR1 MDHEN and CDR2 SYDVKM. The CDR3 is CASSLWSNSPLHF. For the CDR3, the DNA is TGTGCCAGCAGTTTATGGAGCAATTCACCCCTCCACTTT.

The chain combines TRBV6-5 with TRBJ1-2; 12 nucleotides match TRBD1. Looked up from germline, CDR1 is MNHEY and CDR2 is SVGAGI. The length of the CDR3 is 15 residues. With V trimmed by 6 bases and J by 7 bases, 9 bases remained unmatched. CDR3 sequence: CASREMGQGASGYTF. The DNA of the CDR3 is TGTGCCAGCAGAGAAATGGGACAGGGGGCAAGTGGCTACACCTTC.

The chain employs TRBV7-8 and TRBJ1-6; D uncertain. This CDR3 contains 13 residues. Trimming removed 1 base from V and 9 bases from J, with 7 bases in between. The germline V gene has CDR1 SGHVS and CDR2 FQNEAQ. CDR3 amino acids: CASSLGFVSPLHF. CDR3 DNA sequence: TGTGCCAGCAGCTTAGGTTTTGTTTCACCCCTCCACTTT.

This clone was recorded only once. This sequence joins TRBV9 and TRBJ1-4; D gene ambiguous. In germline, CDR1 is SGDLS, CDR2 YYNGEE. Trimming pared 10 bases from V and 3 bases from J, leaving 10 bases between. CDR3 length equals 12 residues. The CDR3 sequence: CASTVPNEKLFF. The DNA of the CDR3 is TGTGCCTCGACCGTTCCTAATGAAAAACTGTTTTTT.

CDR3 in amino acids: CASSLRGRGNEKLFF. CDR3 DNA: TGTGCCAGCTCTTTAAGGGGCAGGGGGAATGAAAAACTGTTTTTT. The V call is TRBV27, the J call TRBJ1-4; 7 nucleotides agree with TRBD1. CDR3 length equals 15 residues. V lost 8 bases, J lost 5 bases, and 11 bases stayed unmatched. Germline loops: CDR1 MNHEY, CDR2 SMNVEV (reference sequence).

The rearrangement joins TRBV11-1 to TRBJ1-1; no firm D call. Germline values: CDR1 SGHAT, CDR2 FQDESV (reference sequence). The CDR3 sequence is 11 residues long. Trimming removed 6 bases at V and 6 bases at J, with 8 bases between. The CDR3 region is CASSWAAEAFF. The CDR3 bases are TGTGCCAGCAGTTGGGCGGCTGAAGCTTTCTTT.

For the CDR3, the DNA is TGTGCCAGCAACCCGGACAGATCTAACTATGGCTACACCTTC. It is translated as CASNPDRSNYGYTF. V usage is TRBV11-2 and J usage is TRBJ1-2, with a weak D call TRBD1 (6 bases). From germline, CDR1 is SGHAT and CDR2 FQNNGV. Trimming pared 7 bases from V and 0 bases from J, leaving 12 bases between. The CDR3 consists of 14 residues.

V gene TRBV10-3 combines with J gene TRBJ2-5; no clear D. The CDR3 is 12 amino acids. The germline gives CDR1 ENHRY, CDR2 SYGVKD. Between the trimmed V and J ends, which lost 0 bases and 2 bases, there was a span of 1 base. The CDR3 DNA sequence: TGTGCCATCAGTGAGTCGCAAGAGACCCAGTACTTC. This encodes CAISESQETQYF.

This sequence joins TRBV28 and TRBJ1-4, with 7 bases lining up with TRBD1. The germline CDR1 and CDR2 sequences are MDHEN and SYDVKM. With 6 bases clipped from V and 5 bases from J, the junction kept 3 bases outside the gene matches. The CDR3 is 13 amino acids. In DNA form, the CDR3 reads TGTGCCAGCAGGGGGACAGTAAATGAAAAACTGTTTTTT. It yields the protein CASRGTVNEKLFF.

This rearrangement joins TRBV6-6 to TRBJ1-3; tentative D call: TRBD1 (5 bases). CDR3 length: 14 residues. The ends were cut back, 6 bases at V and 7 bases at J, with 16 bases in the middle. Germline V gene sequence: CDR1 MNHNY, CDR2 SVGAGI (reference sequence). The CDR3 DNA is TGTGCCAGCAGCGACAGCAGAAGAATGAACACCATATATTTT. Its protein product is CASSDSRRMNTIYF.

The DNA for the CDR3 is TGTGCCAGCAGCCTCCCCGTGACTCATGAGCAGTTCTTC. Its protein product is CASSLPVTHEQFF. The chain couples TRBV7-5 to TRBJ2-1; the table assigns TRBD2, which was not confirmed against the DNA. TRBV7-5 is noted as a pseudogene. CDR3 length equals 13 residues.

The J gene is TRBJ2-7, the V gene TRBV30; the D is unclear. V was cut by 0 bases and J by 4 bases, with 13 bases left in between. Germline values: CDR1 GTSNPN, CDR2 SVGIG (reference sequence). The CDR3 contains 14 residues. The CDR3 sequence: CAWSVIRTEYEQYF. CDR3 bases: TGTGCCTGGAGTGTAATCAGGACGGAGTACGAGCAGTACTTC.